These 5 T cell receptor beta chains came from one sample sequenced in a study of graft-versus-host responses after intestinal transplantation. Sequenced by immunoSEQ multiplex PCR; TCRdb stores in-frame clones only, minus some. The data show some 40,000 clones, 91% seen once. The sample was PBMCs, taken 300 to 330 days after intestinal transplant. All receptors come from a human patient who received an intestinal transplant, so some T cells may come from the graft donor.

The chain carries TRBV2 and TRBJ2-7; D not certain. This CDR3 has 11 amino acids. Germline-derived CDR1 and CDR2 are SNHLY and FYNNEI. Trimming cost V 3 bases and J 2 bases, with 2 bases left between them. The CDR3 region is CASSDPYEQYF. DNA for the CDR3: TGTGCCAGCAGTGACCCCTACGAGCAGTACTTC.

The V gene is TRBV5-1, the J gene TRBJ2-7; D might be TRBD1 (5 bases). CDR1 and CDR2 (germline): SGHRS, YFSETQ. Trimming took off 1 base at V and 6 bases at J, with 5 bases between the two ends. The CDR3 covers 11 residues. The CDR3 coding sequence is TGCGCCAGCAGCTTGAGGGGCGAGCAGTACTTC. It encodes CASSLRGEQYF.

V gene TRBV6-6 combines with J gene TRBJ2-3; 7 positions match TRBD2. Per the germline V gene, CDR1 is MNHNY and CDR2 is SVGAGI (reference sequence). The CDR3 extends over 15 amino acids. The V segment lost 5 bases and the J segment 0 bases; nucleotides outside the gene matches: 5. CDR3 amino acids: CASSRFSGSTDTQYF. The CDR3 DNA is TGTGCCAGCAGTCGATTTAGCGGGAGCACAGATACGCAGTATTTT.

CDR3 nucleotide sequence: TGCGCCAGCAGCCAAGGTCTTGCTAGCGGGGCCCCTACCTACGAGCAGTACTTC. Translating gives CASSQGLASGAPTYEQYF. J is TRBJ2-7 and V is TRBV4-1, with 9 bases fitting TRBD2. Germline V gene data show CDR1 as MGHRA and CDR2 as YSYEKL. The CDR3 has 18 residues. The J segment lost 2 bases and the V segment lost 1 base, leaving 12 bases of the junction unmatched.

This clone appeared once. The chain combines TRBV4-1 with TRBJ2-5; 9 bases fit TRBD2. The CDR3 extends over 16 amino acids. Unmatched junction bases numbered 9, after V lost 0 bases and J lost 7 bases. Germline CDR1 and CDR2: MGHRA and YSYEKL. The CDR3 bases are TGCGCCAGCAGCCAAGAAGAAGCGGGGGGCTCGGGGACCCAGTACTTC. This gives the protein CASSQEEAGGSGTQYF.